The sequence of this T cell receptor beta chain was determined in a study of response to subunit inactivated influenza vaccine. Note on this clonotype: Its target is unknown.

Findings and limits, study-wide: The authors put forward the suggestion that each seasonal influenza vaccination may bring in only a limited number of new T cells.

Germline V gives CDR1 MNHEY, CDR2 SMNVEV (reference sequence). The V and J ends lost 7 bases and 3 bases, in that order; junction bases with no gene match: 6. This CDR3 is built from 15 residues. Using its own MiXCR run on the RT-PCR reads, TCRdb lists one record per CDR3 protein. This table holds about 780,000 distinct CDR3 sequences, roughly 20% found once. The chain couples TRBV27 to TRBJ2-2; 9 positions match TRBD1. This sample comprised PBMCs from blood, obtained about 5 days after vaccination. The source is a man in his forties or fifties who received an inactivated influenza vaccine. The DNA for the CDR3 is TGTGCCAGCAAAAAGACAGGGGGGGACACCGGGGAGCTGTTTTTT. Translated: CASKKTGGDTGELFF.